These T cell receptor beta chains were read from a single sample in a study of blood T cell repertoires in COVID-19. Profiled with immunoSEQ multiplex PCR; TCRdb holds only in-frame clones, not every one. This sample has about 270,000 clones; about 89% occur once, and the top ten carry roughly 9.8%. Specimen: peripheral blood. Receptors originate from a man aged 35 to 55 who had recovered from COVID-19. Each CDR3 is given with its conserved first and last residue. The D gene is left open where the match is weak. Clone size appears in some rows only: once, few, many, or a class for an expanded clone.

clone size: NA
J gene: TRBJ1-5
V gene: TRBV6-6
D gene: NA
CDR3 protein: CASSYGRDQPQHF
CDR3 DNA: TGTGCCAGCAGTTACGGGCGGGATCAGCCCCAGCATTTT

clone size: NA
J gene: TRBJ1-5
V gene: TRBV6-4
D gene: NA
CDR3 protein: CASSVLDSRNSNQPQHF
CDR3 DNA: TGTGCCAGCAGTGTCCTGGACTCCAGGAATAGCAATCAGCCCCAGCATTTT

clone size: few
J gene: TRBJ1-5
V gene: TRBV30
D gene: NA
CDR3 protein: CAWSVPLPQGNQPQHF
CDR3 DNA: TGTGCCTGGAGTGTCCCTTTGCCCCAGGGCAATCAGCCCCAGCATTTT

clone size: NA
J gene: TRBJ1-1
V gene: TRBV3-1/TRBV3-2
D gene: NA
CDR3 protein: CASSQVSYTEAFF
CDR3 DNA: TGTGCCAGCAGCCAAGTCTCCTACACTGAAGCTTTCTTT

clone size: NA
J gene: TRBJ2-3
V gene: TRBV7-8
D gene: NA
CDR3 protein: CASSRYGRRTDTQYF
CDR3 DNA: TGTGCCAGCAGCCGGTATGGGAGACGCACAGATACGCAGTATTTT

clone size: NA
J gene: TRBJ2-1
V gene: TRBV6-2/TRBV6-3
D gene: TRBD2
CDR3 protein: CASSSGTSGFEQFF
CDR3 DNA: TGTGCCAGCAGTTCCGGGACTAGCGGATTTGAGCAGTTCTTC

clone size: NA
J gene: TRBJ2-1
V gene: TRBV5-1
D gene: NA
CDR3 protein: CASSLGAGNNEQFF
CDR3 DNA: TGCGCCAGCAGCTTGGGGGCAGGGAACAATGAGCAGTTCTTC

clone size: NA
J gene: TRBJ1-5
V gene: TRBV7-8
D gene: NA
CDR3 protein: CASSLRSGISDGNQPQHF
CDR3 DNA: TGTGCCAGCAGCCTCCGGTCAGGTATTTCGGATGGCAATCAGCCCCAGCATTTT

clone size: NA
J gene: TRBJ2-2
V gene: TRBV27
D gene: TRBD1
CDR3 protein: CASSLPRDSLTGGELFF
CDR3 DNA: TGTGCCAGCAGTTTACCCCGGGACAGTCTCACGGGCGGGGAGCTGTTTTTT

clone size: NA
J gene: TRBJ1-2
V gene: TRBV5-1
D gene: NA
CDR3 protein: CASSLGGRSGDYGYTF
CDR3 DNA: TGCGCCAGCAGCTTGGGAGGGAGATCAGGAGACTATGGCTACACCTTC

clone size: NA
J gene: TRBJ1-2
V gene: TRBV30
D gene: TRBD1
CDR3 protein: CAWSATGTGGFGYTF
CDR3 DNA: TGTGCCTGGAGTGCTACCGGGACAGGGGGTTTCGGCTACACCTTC